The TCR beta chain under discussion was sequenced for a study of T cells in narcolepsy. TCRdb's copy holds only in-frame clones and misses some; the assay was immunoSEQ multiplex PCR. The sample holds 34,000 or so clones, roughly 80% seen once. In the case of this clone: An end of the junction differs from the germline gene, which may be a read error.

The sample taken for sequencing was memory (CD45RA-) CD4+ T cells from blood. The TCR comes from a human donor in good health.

CDR3 bases: TGTGCCAGCAGCCAAGACCCACAGGGCCGGGCCGAGCAGCACTTC. It codes for CASSQDPQGRAEQHF. The chain couples TRBV14 to TRBJ2-7; D is possibly TRBD1 (6 bases). The CDR3 contains 15 residues. The germline CDR1 and CDR2 sequences are SGHDN and FVKESK. Using reference TRBV14 and TRBJ2-7 for the parts outside the CDR3, the full variable domain is EAGVTQFPSHSVIEKGQTVTLRCDPISGHDNLYWYRRVMGKEIKFLLHFVKESKQDESGMPNNRFLAERTGGTYSTLKVQPAELEDSGVYFCASSQDPQGRAEQHFGPGTRLTVT.